Detailed here is one TCR beta chain. Its antigen is undetermined. This CDR3 contains 14 residues. Trimming stripped 2 bases from V and 4 bases from J, with 11 bases between. Germline V gene data show CDR1 as MNHEY and CDR2 as SVGAGI. Profiling relied on immunoSEQ multiplex PCR, and the TCRdb table lists in-frame clones only, not all of them. The repertoire includes under 150,000 clones, about nine tenths of them detected once, and roughly 15% sits in the top ten. This entry belongs to a study of T cell responses to AZD1222 COVID-19 vaccine. About the study: Recipients boosted at about 4 weeks or about 12 weeks are pooled.

Study-level results: It should be noted that donors were predominantly white British and more often female, and clonal diversity was possibly underestimated.

The gene calls are TRBV6-5 and TRBJ1-1, with D possibly matching TRBD1 (5 bases). The TCR sequence derives from an adult in good health. The input for sequencing was peripheral blood, taken on day 0 of AZD1222 vaccination. The CDR3 DNA reads as TGTGCCAGCAGTTACGTGGGGCCGAGCACTGAAGCTTTCTTT. Translating gives CASSYVGPSTEAFF.